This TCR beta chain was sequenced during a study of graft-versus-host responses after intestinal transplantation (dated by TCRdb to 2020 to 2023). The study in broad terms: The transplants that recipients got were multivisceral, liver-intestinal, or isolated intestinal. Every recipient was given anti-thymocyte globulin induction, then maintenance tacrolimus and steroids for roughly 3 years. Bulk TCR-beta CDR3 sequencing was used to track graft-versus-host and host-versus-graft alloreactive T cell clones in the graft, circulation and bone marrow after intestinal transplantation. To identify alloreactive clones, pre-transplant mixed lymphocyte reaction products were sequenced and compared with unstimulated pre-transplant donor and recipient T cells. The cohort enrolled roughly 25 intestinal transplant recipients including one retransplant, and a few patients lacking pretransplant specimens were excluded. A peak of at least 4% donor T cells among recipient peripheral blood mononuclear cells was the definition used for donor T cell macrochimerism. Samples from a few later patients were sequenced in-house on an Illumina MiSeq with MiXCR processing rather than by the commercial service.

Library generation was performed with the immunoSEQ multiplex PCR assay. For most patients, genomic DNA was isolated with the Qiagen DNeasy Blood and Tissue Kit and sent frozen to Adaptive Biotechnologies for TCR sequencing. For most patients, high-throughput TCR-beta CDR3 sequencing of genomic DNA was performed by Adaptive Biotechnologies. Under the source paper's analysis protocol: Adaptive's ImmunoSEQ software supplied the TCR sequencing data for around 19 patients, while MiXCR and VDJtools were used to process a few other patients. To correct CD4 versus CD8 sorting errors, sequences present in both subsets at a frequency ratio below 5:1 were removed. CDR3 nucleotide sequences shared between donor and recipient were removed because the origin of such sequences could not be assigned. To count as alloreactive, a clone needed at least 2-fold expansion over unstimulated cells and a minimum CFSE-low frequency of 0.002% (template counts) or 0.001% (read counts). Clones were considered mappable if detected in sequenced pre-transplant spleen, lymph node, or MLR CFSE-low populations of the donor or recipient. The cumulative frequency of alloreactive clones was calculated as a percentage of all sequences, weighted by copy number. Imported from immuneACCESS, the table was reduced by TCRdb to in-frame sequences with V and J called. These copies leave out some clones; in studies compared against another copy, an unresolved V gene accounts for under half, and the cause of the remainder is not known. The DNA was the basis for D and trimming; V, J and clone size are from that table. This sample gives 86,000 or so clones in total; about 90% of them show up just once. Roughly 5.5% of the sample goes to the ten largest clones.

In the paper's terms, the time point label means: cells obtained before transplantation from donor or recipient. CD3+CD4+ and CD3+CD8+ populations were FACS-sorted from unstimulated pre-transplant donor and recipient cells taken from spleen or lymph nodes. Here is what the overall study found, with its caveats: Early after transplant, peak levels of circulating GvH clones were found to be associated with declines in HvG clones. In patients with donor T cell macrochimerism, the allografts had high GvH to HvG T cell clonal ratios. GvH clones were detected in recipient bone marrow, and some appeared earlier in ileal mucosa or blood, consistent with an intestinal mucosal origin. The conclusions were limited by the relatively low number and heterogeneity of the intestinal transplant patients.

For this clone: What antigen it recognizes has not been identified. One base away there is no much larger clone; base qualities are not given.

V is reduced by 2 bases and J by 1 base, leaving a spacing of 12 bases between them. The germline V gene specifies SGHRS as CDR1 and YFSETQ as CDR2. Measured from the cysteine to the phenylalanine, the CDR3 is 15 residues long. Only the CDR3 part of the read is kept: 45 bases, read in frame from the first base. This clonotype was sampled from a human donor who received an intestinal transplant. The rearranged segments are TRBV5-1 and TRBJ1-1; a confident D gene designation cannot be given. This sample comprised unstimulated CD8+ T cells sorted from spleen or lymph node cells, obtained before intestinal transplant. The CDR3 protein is CASSFRTERNTEAFF. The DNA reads TGCGCCAGCAGCTTCAGGACTGAGCGGAACACTGAAGCTTTCTTT. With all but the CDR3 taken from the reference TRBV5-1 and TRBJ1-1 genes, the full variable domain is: KAGVTQTPRYLIKTRGQQVTLSCSPISGHRSVSWYQQTPGQGLQFLFEYFSETQRNKGNFPGRFSGRQFSNSRSEMNVSTLELGDSALYLCASSFRTERNTEAFFGQGTRLTVV.